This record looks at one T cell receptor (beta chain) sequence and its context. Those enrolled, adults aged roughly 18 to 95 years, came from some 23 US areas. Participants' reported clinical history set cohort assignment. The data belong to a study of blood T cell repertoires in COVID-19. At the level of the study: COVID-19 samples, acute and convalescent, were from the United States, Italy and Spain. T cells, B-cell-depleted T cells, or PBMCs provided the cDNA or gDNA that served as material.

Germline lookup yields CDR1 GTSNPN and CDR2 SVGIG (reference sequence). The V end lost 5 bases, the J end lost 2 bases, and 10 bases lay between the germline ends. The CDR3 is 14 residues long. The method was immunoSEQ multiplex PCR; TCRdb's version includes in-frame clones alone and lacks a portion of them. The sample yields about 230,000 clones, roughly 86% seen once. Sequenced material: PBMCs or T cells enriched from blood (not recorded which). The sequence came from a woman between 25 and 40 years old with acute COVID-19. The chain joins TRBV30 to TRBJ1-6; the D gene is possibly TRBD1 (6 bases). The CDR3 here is CAWHGTPYNSPLHF. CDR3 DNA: TGTGCCTGGCACGGGACACCCTATAATTCACCCCTCCACTTT.